This T cell receptor beta chain appears in the sequencing data of a study of blood T cell repertoires in COVID-19. Sequenced by immunoSEQ multiplex PCR; TCRdb stores in-frame clones only, minus some. The table has fewer than 250,000 clones, about 80% seen once. The CDR3 has 17 amino acids. Germline CDR1 reads LGHDT; CDR2 reads YNNKEL (reference sequence). V lost 2 bases, J lost 9 bases, and 17 bases stayed unmatched. This TCR derives from a man aged 55 to 70 with acute or convalescent COVID-19. Source material: peripheral blood. This chain joins TRBV3-1 (or the pseudogene TRBV3-2) and TRBJ2-7; 9 bases map to TRBD1. In nucleotides, the CDR3 is TGTGCCAGCAGCCAAACTACGCTCCGGGACAGGGTTTTCGGGCAGTACTTC. Its protein is CASSQTTLRDRVFGQYF.